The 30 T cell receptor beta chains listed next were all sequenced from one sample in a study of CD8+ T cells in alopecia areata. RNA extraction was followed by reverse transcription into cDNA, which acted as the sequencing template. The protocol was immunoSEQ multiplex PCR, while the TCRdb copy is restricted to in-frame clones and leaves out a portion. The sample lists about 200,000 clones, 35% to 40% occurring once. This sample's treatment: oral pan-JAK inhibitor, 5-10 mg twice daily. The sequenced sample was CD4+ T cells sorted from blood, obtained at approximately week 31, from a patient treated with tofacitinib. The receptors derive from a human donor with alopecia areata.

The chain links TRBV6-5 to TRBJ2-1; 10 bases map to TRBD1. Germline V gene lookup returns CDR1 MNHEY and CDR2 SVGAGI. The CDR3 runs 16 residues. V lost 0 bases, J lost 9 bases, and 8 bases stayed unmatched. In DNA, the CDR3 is TGTGCCAGCAGTTACTCGAAAGGGACAGGGGCTTTTGAGCAGTTCTTC. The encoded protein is CASSYSKGTGAFEQFF.

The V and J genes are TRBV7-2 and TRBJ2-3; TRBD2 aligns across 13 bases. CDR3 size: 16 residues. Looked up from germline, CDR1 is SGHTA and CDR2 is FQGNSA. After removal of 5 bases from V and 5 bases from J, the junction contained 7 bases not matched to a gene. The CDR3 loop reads CASSMRTSGSGDTQYF. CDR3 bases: TGTGCCAGCAGCATGAGGACTAGCGGGAGCGGAGATACGCAGTATTTT.

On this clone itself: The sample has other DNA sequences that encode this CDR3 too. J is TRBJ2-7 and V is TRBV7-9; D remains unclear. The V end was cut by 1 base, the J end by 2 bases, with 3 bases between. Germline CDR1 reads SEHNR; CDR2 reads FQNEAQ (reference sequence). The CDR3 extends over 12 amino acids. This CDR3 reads CASSLVPYEQYF. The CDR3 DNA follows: TGTGCCAGCAGCTTAGTCCCCTACGAGCAGTACTTC.

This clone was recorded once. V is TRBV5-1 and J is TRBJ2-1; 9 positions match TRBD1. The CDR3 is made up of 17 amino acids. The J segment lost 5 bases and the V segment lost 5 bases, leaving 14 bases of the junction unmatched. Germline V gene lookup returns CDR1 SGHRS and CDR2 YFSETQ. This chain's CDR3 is CASRFGYRDRAHNEQFF. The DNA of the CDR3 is TGCGCCAGCAGGTTCGGGTACCGGGACAGGGCACACAATGAGCAGTTCTTC.

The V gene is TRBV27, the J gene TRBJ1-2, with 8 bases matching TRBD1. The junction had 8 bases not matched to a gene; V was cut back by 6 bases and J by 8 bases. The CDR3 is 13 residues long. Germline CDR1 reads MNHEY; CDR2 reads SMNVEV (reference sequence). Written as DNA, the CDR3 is TGTGCCAGCAGCCCGGACAGGGCGCGCGGCTACACCTTC. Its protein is CASSPDRARGYTF.

The CDR3 region is CASSPPRDYEQYF. CDR3 DNA sequence: TGCGCCAGCAGCCCGCCACGGGACTACGAGCAGTACTTC. V is TRBV5-1 and J is TRBJ2-7, with D possibly TRBD2 on 5 matching bases. Germline V gene sequence: CDR1 SGHRS, CDR2 YFSETQ. The CDR3 totals 13 residues. Trimming pared 4 bases from V and 3 bases from J, leaving 11 bases between.

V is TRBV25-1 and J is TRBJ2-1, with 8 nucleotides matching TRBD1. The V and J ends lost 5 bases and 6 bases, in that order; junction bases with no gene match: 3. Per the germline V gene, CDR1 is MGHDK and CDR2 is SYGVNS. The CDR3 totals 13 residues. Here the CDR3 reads CASSTGQGNEQFF. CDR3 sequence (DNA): TGTGCCAGCAGTACTGGACAGGGCAATGAGCAGTTCTTC. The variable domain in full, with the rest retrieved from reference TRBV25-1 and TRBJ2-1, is EADIYQTPRYLVIGTGKKITLECSQTMGHDKMYWYQQDPGMELHLIHYSYGVNSTEKGDLSSESTVSRIRTEHFPLTLESARPSHTSQYLCASSTGQGNEQFFGPGTRLTVL.

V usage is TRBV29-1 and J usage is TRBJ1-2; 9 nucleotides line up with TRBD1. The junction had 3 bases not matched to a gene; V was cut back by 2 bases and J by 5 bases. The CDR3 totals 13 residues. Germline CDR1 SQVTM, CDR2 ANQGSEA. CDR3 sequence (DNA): TGCAGCGTTGAACCCGGACAGGGGTATGGCTACACCTTC. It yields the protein CSVEPGQGYGYTF. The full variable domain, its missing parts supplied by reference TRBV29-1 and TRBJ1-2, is SAVISQKPSRDICQRGTSLTIQCQVDSQVTMMFWYRQQPGQSLTLIATANQGSEATYESGFVIDKFPISRPNLTFSTLTVSNMSPEDSSIYLCSVEPGQGYGYTFGSGTRLTVV.

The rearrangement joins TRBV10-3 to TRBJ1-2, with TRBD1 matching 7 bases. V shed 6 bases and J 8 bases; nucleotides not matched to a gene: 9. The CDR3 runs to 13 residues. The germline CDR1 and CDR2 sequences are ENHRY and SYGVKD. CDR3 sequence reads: CAIRPTGLEGYTF. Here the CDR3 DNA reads TGTGCCATCAGACCGACAGGGCTTGAGGGCTACACCTTC.

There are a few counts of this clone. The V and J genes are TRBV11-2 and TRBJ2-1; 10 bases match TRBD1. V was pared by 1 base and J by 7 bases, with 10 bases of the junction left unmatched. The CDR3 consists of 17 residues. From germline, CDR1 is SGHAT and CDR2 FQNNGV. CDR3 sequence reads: CASSLGAAGQGWNEQFF. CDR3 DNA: TGTGCCAGCAGCTTAGGCGCCGCGGGACAGGGGTGGAATGAGCAGTTCTTC.

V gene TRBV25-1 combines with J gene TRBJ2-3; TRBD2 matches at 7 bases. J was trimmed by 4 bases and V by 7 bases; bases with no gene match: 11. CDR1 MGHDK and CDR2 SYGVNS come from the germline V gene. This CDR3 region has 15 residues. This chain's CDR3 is CASTLQMGGADTQYF. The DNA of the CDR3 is TGTGCCAGCACCCTCCAGATGGGGGGGGCAGATACGCAGTATTTT.

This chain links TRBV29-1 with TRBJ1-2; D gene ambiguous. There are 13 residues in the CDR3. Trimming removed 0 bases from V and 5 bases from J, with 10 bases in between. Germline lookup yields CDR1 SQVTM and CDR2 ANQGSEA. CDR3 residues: CSVEDRQLYGYTF. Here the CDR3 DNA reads TGCAGCGTTGAAGATAGGCAGCTTTATGGCTACACCTTC.

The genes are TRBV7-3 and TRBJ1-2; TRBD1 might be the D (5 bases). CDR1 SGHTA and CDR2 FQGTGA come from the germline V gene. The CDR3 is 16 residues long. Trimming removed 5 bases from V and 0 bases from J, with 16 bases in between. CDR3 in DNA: TGTGCCAGCAGCCCCCAAGGGGCGTTAGCTAACTATGGCTACACCTTC. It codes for CASSPQGALANYGYTF.

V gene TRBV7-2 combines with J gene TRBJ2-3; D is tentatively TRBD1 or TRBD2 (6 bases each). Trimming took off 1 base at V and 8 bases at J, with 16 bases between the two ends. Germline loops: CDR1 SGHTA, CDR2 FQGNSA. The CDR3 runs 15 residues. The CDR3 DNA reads TGTGCCAGCAGCTTAGGTTCCGGGGGCGAAGGTACGCAGTATTTT. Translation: CASSLGSGGEGTQYF.

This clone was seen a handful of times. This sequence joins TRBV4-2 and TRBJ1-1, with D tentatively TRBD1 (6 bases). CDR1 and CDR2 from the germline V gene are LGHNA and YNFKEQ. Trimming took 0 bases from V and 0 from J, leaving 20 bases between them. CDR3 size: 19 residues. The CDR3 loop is CASSQDQWRGQNMNTEAFF. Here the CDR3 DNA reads TGTGCCAGCAGCCAAGATCAGTGGAGAGGACAGAACATGAACACTGAAGCTTTCTTT.

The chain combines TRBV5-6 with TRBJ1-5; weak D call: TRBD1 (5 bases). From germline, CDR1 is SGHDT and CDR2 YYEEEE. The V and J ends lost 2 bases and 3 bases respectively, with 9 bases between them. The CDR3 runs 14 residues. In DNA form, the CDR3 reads TGTGCCAGCAGCTTCGGGGGTACCAATCAGCCCCAGCATTTT. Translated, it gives CASSFGGTNQPQHF.

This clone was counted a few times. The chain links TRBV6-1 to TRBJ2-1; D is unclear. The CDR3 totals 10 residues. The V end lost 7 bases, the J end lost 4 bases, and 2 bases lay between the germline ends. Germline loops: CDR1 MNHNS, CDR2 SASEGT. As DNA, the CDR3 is TGTGCCAGCAAATACAATGAGCAGTTCTTC. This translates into CASKYNEQFF.

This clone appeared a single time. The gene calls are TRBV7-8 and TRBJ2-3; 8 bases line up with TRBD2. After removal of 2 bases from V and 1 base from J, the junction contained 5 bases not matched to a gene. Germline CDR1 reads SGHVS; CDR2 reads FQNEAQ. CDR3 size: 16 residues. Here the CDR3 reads CASSLTRRGGTDTQYF. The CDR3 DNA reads TGTGCCAGCAGCTTAACAAGGCGGGGGGGCACAGATACGCAGTATTTT. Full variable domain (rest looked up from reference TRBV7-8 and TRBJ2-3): GAGVSQSPRYKVAKRGQDVALRCDPISGHVSLFWYQQALGQGPEFLTYFQNEAQLDKSGLPSDRFFAERPEGSVSTLKIQRTQQEDSAVYLCASSLTRRGGTDTQYFGPGTRLTVL.

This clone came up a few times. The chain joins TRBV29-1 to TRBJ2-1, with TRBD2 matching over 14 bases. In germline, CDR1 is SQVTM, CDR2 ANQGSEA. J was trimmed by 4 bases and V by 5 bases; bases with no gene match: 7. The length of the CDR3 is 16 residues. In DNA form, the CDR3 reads TGCAGCGTTCGAGGGACTAGCGGGGGCTGGTACAATGAGCAGTTCTTC. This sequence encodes CSVRGTSGGWYNEQFF.

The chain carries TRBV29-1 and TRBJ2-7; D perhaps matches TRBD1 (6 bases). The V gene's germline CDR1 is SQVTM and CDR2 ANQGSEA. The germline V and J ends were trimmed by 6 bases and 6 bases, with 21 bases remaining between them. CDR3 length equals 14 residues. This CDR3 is CSVLKNRQGFEQYF. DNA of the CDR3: TGCAGCGTGCTCAAGAATCGCCAGGGGTTCGAGCAGTACTTC.

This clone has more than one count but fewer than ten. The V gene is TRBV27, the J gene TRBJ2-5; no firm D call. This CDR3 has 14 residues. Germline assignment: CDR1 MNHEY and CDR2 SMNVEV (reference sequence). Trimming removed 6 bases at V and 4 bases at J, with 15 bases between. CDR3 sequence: CASSHGVKGETQYF. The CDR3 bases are TGTGCCAGCAGCCATGGAGTCAAGGGAGAGACCCAGTACTTC.

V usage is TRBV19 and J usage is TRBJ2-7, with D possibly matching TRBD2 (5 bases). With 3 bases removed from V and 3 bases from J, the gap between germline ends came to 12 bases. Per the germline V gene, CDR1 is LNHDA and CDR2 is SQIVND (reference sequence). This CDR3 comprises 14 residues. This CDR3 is CASSILVGVYEQYF. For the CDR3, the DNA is TGTGCCAGTAGTATTCTGGTCGGGGTCTACGAGCAGTACTTC.

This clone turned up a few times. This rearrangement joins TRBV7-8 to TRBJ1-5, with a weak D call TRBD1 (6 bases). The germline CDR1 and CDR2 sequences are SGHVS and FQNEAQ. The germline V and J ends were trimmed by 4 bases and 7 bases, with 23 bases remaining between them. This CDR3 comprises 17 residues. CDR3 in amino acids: CASSSFGRGAQKQPQHF. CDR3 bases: TGTGCCAGCAGCTCTTTCGGTAGGGGGGCCCAAAAGCAGCCCCAGCATTTT.

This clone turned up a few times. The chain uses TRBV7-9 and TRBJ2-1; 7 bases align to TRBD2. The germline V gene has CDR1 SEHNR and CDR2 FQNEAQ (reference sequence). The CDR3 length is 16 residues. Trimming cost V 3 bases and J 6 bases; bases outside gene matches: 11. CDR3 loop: CASSFKREAGLNEQFF. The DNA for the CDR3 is TGTGCCAGCAGCTTTAAACGGGAGGCCGGGCTCAATGAGCAGTTCTTC.

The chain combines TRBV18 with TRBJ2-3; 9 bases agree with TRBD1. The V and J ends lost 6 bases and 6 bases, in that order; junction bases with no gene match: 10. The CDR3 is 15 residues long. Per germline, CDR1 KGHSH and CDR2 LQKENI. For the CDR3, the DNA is TGTGCCAGCTCCCTTCGACCCGGGACAGGGGATACGCAGTATTTT. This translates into CASSLRPGTGDTQYF.

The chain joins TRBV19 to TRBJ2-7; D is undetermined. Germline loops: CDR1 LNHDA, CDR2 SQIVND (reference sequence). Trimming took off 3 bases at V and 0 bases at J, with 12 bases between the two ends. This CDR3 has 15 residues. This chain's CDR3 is CASSMKPDYSYEQYF. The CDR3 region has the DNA TGTGCCAGTAGTATGAAACCGGATTACTCCTACGAGCAGTACTTC.

The chain's CDR3 is CASTGQIQLAKNIQYF. DNA of the CDR3: TGTGCCAGCACCGGACAGATACAACTAGCCAAAAACATTCAGTACTTC. The chain combines TRBV2 with TRBJ2-4; weak D call: TRBD1 (6 bases). Germline CDR1 and CDR2: SNHLY and FYNNEI. The germline V and J ends were trimmed by 7 bases and 0 bases, with 16 bases remaining between them. The CDR3 runs to 16 residues.

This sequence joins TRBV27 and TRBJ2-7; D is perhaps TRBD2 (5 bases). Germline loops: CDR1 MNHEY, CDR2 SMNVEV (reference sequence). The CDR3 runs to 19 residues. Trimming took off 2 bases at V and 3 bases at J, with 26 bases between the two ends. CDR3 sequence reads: CASSLGWGNGIKLVYEQYF. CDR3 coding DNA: TGTGCCAGCAGTTTAGGCTGGGGAAACGGGATCAAGCTCGTCTACGAGCAGTACTTC.

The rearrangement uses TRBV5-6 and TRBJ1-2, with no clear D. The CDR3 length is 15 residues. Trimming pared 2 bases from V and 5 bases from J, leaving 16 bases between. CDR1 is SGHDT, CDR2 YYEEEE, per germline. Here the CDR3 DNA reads TGTGCCAGCAGCTTTGGTACGGAGGTTTCTTATGGCTACACCTTC. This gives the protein CASSFGTEVSYGYTF.

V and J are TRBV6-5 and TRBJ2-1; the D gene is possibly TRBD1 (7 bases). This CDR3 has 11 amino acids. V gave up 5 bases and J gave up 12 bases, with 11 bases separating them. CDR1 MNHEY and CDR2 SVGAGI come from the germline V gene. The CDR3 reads CASSNRGGQFF. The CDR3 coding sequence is TGTGCCAGCAGTAACAGGGGAGGGCAGTTCTTC.